The clone carrying this TCR beta chain appeared a few times. This sample stems from a study of blood T cell repertoires in COVID-19. Study at large: Whether acute or convalescent, the COVID-19 samples came from the United States, Italy and Spain. Sample material is recorded as cDNA or gDNA derived from T cells, B-cell-depleted T cells, or PBMCs.

Original handling: Researchers report that nucleated cell counts were estimated from reference gene primer amplification. Measured with immunoSEQ multiplex PCR; TCRdb has only the in-frame clones, and not every one. The V and J calls and clone size come from that table; D and trimming were worked out from the DNA. The sample holds around 250,000 clones, more than 75% seen once. The CDR3 is 16 amino acids. V lost 3 bases, J lost 1 base, and 15 bases lay in between. Germline values: CDR1 MDHEN, CDR2 SYDVKM. The Seattle patients, enrolled during active infection, were followed longitudinally. Sequencing input: peripheral blood. The source is a woman aged 80 or over with COVID-19, enrolled during active disease. This chain connects TRBV28 to TRBJ1-1; no clear D gene. The CDR3 coding sequence is TGTGCCAGCAGTTTGACTCCGTATAGGTCGAACACTGAAGCTTTCTTT. This sequence encodes CASSLTPYRSNTEAFF.